The 8 T cell receptor beta chains below were found in one sample sequenced in a study of blood T cell repertoires in COVID-19. The method was immunoSEQ multiplex PCR; TCRdb's version includes in-frame clones alone and lacks a portion of them. The sample records under 95,000 clones, roughly 86% being singletons. Sequencing used peripheral blood. These receptors came from a human donor with acute or convalescent COVID-19. The donor label of this sample is uncertain.

The rearrangement uses TRBV10-3 and TRBJ1-4; D may be TRBD1 (6 bases). The V end was cut by 4 bases, the J end by 7 bases, with 16 bases between. The CDR3 length is 15 residues. Per germline, CDR1 ENHRY and CDR2 SYGVKD. CDR3 sequence (DNA): TGTGCCATCAGTGCCGGGTCGGGAGGGGGTGAAAAACTGTTTTTT. This translates into CAISAGSGGGEKLFF.

In its sample, this clone was seen once. The rearrangement joins TRBV11-2 to TRBJ1-2, with 12 nucleotides matching TRBD1. Germline CDR1 reads SGHAT; CDR2 reads FQNNGV. The CDR3 is 16 amino acids. Unmatched junction bases numbered 8, after V lost 5 bases and J lost 4 bases. The CDR3 coding sequence is TGTGCCAGCAGCCCATCCCGGGACAGGGGGCCCTATGGCTACACCTTC. Translated, it gives CASSPSRDRGPYGYTF.

This chain joins TRBV5-1 and TRBJ1-6; 8 positions agree with TRBD1. Germline V gene lookup returns CDR1 SGHRS and CDR2 YFSETQ. The CDR3 sequence is 15 residues long. Trimming at V came to 2 bases and at J to 7 bases, leaving 5 bases not matched to a gene. The CDR3, as DNA: TGCGCCAGCAGCTTAATGACAGGGGAGAATTCACCCCTCCACTTT. It codes for CASSLMTGENSPLHF.

The chain uses TRBV9 and TRBJ2-3; no clear D. Germline CDR1 is SGDLS and CDR2 is YYNGEE. This CDR3 spans 13 amino acids. Trimming pared 3 bases from V and 3 bases from J, leaving 8 bases between. CDR3 residues: CASSASITDTQYF. As DNA, the CDR3 is TGTGCCAGCAGCGCGTCTATAACAGATACGCAGTATTTT. The full variable domain, completed using reference TRBV9 and TRBJ2-3, is DSGVTQTPKHLITATGQRVTLRCSPRSGDLSVYWYQQSLDQGLQFLIQYYNGEERAKGNILERFSAQQFPDLHSELNLSSLELGDSALYFCASSASITDTQYFGPGTRLTVL.

This CDR3 reads CASSGPGDRGLYSEKLFF. The CDR3 DNA reads TGTGCCAGCAGCGGGCCCGGGGACAGGGGGCTATATAGTGAAAAACTGTTTTTT. The chain combines TRBV7-9 with TRBJ1-4; 12 positions match TRBD1. Germline V gives CDR1 SEHNR, CDR2 FQNEAQ (reference sequence). J was trimmed by 7 bases and V by 5 bases; bases with no gene match: 14. This CDR3 has 18 amino acids.

This clone was observed a single time. This chain joins TRBV5-1 and TRBJ1-4; the D is unclear. The CDR3 totals 13 residues. Per the germline V gene, CDR1 is SGHRS and CDR2 is YFSETQ. V dropped 1 base and J dropped 8 bases, with 9 bases sitting between them. DNA of the CDR3: TGCGCCAGCAGCTTGACGGGGAGGGAAAAACTGTTTTTT. It is translated as CASSLTGREKLFF.

CDR3 DNA sequence: TGTGCCAGCAGCCATGGGACTGGCAATCAGCCCCAGCATTTT. It yields the protein CASSHGTGNQPQHF. The V and J genes are TRBV6-5 and TRBJ1-5; possible D gene TRBD1, 5 bases. The V and J ends lost 6 bases and 2 bases respectively, with 11 bases between them. This CDR3 is 14 amino acids long. Germline assignment: CDR1 MNHEY and CDR2 SVGAGI.

The rearrangement joins TRBV28 to TRBJ1-1; possible D gene TRBD1, 5 bases. The germline V and J ends were trimmed by 5 bases and 4 bases, with 14 bases remaining between them. The germline gives CDR1 MDHEN, CDR2 SYDVKM. The CDR3 has 14 amino acids. In DNA form, the CDR3 reads TGTGCCAGCAGTCCCCCCGGGACTCCCACTGAAGCTTTCTTT. Its protein product is CASSPPGTPTEAFF.